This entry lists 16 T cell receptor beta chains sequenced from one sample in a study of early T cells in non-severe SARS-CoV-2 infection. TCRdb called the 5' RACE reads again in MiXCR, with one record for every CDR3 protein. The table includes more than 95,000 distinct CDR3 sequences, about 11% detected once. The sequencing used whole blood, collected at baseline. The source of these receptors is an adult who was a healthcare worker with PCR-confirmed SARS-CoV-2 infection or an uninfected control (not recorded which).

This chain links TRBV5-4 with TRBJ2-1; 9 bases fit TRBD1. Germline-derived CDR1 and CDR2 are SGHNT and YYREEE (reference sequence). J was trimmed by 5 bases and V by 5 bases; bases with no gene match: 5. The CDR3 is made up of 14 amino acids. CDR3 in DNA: TGTGCCAGCAGTCGGGACAGGGAAGACAATGAGCAGTTCTTC. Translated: CASSRDREDNEQFF.

The CDR3 spells CSARLPGLPNEKLFF. In DNA form, the CDR3 reads TGCAGTGCTAGACTTCCAGGGCTCCCTAATGAAAAACTGTTTTTT. This chain connects TRBV20-1 to TRBJ1-4; D perhaps matches TRBD1 (5 bases). The germline V and J ends were trimmed by 2 bases and 3 bases, with 13 bases remaining between them. This CDR3 region has 15 residues. Per the germline V gene, CDR1 is DFQATT and CDR2 is SNEGSKA (reference sequence).

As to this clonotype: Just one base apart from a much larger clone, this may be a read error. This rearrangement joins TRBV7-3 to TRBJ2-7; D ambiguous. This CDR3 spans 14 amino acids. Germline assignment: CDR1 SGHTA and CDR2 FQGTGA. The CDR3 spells CASSLDGNSHEQYF. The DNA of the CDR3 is TGTGCCAGCAGCTTGGACGGTAACTCCCACGAGCAGTACTTC.

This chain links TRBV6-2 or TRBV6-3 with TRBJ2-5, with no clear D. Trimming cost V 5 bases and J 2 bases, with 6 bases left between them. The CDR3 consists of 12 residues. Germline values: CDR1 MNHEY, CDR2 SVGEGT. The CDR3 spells CASSLGQETQYF. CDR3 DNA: TGTGCCAGCAGTCTTGGGCAAGAGACCCAGTACTTC.

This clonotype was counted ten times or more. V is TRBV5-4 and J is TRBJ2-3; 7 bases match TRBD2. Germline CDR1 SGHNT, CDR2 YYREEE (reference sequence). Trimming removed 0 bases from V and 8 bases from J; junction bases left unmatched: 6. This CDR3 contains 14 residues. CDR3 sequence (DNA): TGTGCCAGCAGCTTGGGACTAGCACTGGGTACGCAGTATTTT. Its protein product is CASSLGLALGTQYF.

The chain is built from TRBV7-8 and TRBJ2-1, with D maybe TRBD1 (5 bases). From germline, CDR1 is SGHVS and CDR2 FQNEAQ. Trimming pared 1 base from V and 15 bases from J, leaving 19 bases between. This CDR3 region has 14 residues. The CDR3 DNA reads TGTGCCAGCAGCTTAGAAAAGCAGGGCGCGGCTCGGTTCTTC. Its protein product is CASSLEKQGAARFF. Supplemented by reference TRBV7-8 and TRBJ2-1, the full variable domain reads GAGVSQSPRYKVAKRGQDVALRCDPISGHVSLFWYQQALGQGPEFLTYFQNEAQLDKSGLPSDRFFAERPEGSVSTLKIQRTQQEDSAVYLCASSLEKQGAARFFGPGTRLTVL.

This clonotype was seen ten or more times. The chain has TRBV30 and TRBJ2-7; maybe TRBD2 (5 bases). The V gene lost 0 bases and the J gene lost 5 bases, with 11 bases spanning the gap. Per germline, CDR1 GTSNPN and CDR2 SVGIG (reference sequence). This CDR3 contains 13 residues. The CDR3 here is CAWSVRGIDEQYF. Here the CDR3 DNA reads TGTGCCTGGAGTGTTCGGGGTATCGACGAGCAGTACTTC.

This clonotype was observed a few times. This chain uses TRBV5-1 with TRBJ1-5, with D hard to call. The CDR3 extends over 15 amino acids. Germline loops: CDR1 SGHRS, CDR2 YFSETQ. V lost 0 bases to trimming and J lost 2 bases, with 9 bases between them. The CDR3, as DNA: TGCGCCAGCAGCTTGGCCTCTGGGGGCAATCAGCCCCAGCATTTT. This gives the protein CASSLASGGNQPQHF.

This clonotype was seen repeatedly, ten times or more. The CDR3 loop is CASSQATRESEAFF. CDR3 DNA sequence: TGTGCCAGCAGCCAAGCCACTAGGGAGTCTGAAGCTTTCTTT. The V and J genes are TRBV3-1 and TRBJ1-1; D not certain. V was cut by 1 base and J by 6 bases, with 12 bases left in between. This CDR3 comprises 14 residues. The germline V gene has CDR1 LGHDT and CDR2 YNNKEL (reference sequence).

The CDR3 DNA reads as TGTGCCAGCAGCAGAGGTCTGAACACTGAAGCTTTCTTT. Amino acids: CASSRGLNTEAFF. This chain uses TRBV11-3 with TRBJ1-1, with D unclear. This CDR3 is 13 amino acids long. Trimming cost V 5 bases and J 0 bases, with 7 bases left between them. Looked up from germline, CDR1 is SGHNT and CDR2 is YENEEA.

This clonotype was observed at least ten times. DNA of the CDR3: TGTGCCAGTAGCTACAGGGTCCTCACAGATACGCAGTATTTT. It specifies CASSYRVLTDTQYF. The V gene is TRBV19, the J gene TRBJ2-3; D is possibly TRBD1 (6 bases). Germline V gene sequence: CDR1 LNHDA, CDR2 SQIVND (reference sequence). Trimming removed 6 bases at V and 2 bases at J, with 12 bases between. The CDR3 is made up of 14 amino acids.

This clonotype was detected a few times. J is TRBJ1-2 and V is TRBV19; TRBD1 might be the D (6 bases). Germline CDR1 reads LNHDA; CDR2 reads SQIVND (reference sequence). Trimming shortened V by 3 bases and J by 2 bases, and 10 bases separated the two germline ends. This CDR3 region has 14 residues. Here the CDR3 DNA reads TGTGCCAGTAGTATCGACAGGCGCAACTATGGCTACACCTTC. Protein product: CASSIDRRNYGYTF. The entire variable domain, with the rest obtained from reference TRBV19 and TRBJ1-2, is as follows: DGGITQSPKYLFRKEGQNVTLSCEQNLNHDAMYWYRQDPGQGLRLIYYSQIVNDFQKGDIAEGYSVSREKKESFPLTVTSAQKNPTAFYLCASSIDRRNYGYTFGSGTRLTVV.

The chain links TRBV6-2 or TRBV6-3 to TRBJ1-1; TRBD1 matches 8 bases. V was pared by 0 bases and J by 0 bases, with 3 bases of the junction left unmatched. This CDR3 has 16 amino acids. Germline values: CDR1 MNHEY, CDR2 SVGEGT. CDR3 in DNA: TGTGCCAGCAGTTACTCACGGACAGGGATGAACACTGAAGCTTTCTTT. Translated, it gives CASSYSRTGMNTEAFF.

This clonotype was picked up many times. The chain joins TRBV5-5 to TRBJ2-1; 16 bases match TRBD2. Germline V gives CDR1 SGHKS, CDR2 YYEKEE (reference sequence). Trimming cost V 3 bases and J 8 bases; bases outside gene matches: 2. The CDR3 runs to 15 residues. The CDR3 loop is CASSSGLAGGYEQFF. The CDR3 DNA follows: TGTGCCAGCAGCTCGGGACTAGCGGGAGGGTATGAGCAGTTCTTC.

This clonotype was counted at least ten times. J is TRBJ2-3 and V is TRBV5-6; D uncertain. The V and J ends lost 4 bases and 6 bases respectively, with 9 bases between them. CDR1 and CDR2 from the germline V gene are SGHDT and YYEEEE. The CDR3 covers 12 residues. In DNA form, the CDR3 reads TGTGCCAGCAGCCTGACTTGGGATACGCAGTATTTT. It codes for CASSLTWDTQYF.

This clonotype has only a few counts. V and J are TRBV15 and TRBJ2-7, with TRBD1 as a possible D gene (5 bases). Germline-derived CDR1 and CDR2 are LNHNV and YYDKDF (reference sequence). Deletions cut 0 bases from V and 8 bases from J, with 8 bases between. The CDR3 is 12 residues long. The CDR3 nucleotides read TGTGCCACCAGCAGAGATAGGGGCAAGCAGTACTTC. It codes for CATSRDRGKQYF.